The 29 T cell receptor beta chains listed next were all sequenced from one sample in a study of T cell responses to AZD1222 COVID-19 vaccine. This table comes from immunoSEQ multiplex PCR, and its TCRdb copy is limited to in-frame clones, with some not included. This sample has some 130,000 clones, with approximately 86% found just once. Sequences were derived from peripheral blood, sampled 28 days after the second AZD1222 dose. The receptors come from an adult who received the AZD1222 COVID-19 vaccine.

The V call is TRBV29-1, the J call TRBJ1-2; D might be TRBD1 (5 bases). The CDR3 loop spans 12 amino acids. The ends were cut back, 7 bases at V and 7 bases at J, with 16 bases in the middle. CDR1 SQVTM and CDR2 ANQGSEA come from the germline V gene. The chain's CDR3 is CSASQGNSGYTF. For the CDR3, the DNA is TGCAGCGCCTCGCAGGGAAATTCTGGCTACACCTTC.

CDR3 residues: CASSPGHMSGHNEQFF. CDR3 nucleotide sequence: TGCGCCAGCAGCCCGGGACATATGTCTGGGCACAATGAGCAGTTCTTC. The V call is TRBV10-2, the J call TRBJ2-1, with a possible D match to TRBD1 (6 bases). The CDR3 contains 16 residues. The V gene lost 6 bases and the J gene lost 5 bases, with 20 bases spanning the gap. Germline V lookup: CDR1 WSHSY, CDR2 SAAADI.

This chain links TRBV6-1 with TRBJ2-1; D call uncertain. The CDR3 loop spans 16 amino acids. Trimming took 3 bases from V and 0 from J, leaving 12 bases between them. Per the germline V gene, CDR1 is MNHNS and CDR2 is SASEGT. CDR3 DNA: TGTGCCAGCAGTGAGGGCTACAGCCCCTCCTACAATGAGCAGTTCTTC. Residues: CASSEGYSPSYNEQFF.

The chain combines TRBV10-3 with TRBJ2-7; the D call may be TRBD1 or TRBD2 (5 bases each). The ends were cut back, 10 bases at V and 3 bases at J, with 19 bases in the middle. The CDR3 contains 14 residues. Germline values: CDR1 ENHRY, CDR2 SYGVKD. CDR3 region: CATTEGPRDYEQYF. The CDR3 DNA follows: TGTGCCACCACAGAGGGGCCCCGGGACTACGAGCAGTACTTC.

V gene TRBV24-1 combines with J gene TRBJ1-6, with 8 bases matching TRBD1. Germline CDR1 is KGHDR and CDR2 is SFDVKD. This CDR3 comprises 16 residues. V was clipped by 2 bases and J by 7 bases; unmatched bases: 6. Here the CDR3 reads CATSDSRTGMNSPLHF. Here the CDR3 DNA reads TGTGCCACCAGTGATTCACGGACAGGGATGAATTCACCCCTCCACTTT.

This clone showed up just once. V is TRBV21-1 and J is TRBJ2-5; TRBD2 is taken as the D call from the table, unchecked against the DNA. TRBV21-1 is a pseudogene locus. The CDR3 covers 13 residues. CDR3 DNA: TGTGCCAGCAAAGGTCCCGGCGGAGAGACCCAGTACTTC. Encoded protein: CASKGPGGETQYF.

The chain couples TRBV7-9 to TRBJ1-2; no firm D call. The CDR3 has 14 residues. Trimming removed 2 bases from V and 6 bases from J, with 13 bases in between. Germline CDR1 and CDR2: SEHNR and FQNEAQ (reference sequence). The CDR3 spells CASSLTAKVDGYTF. Here the CDR3 DNA reads TGTGCCAGCAGCTTAACCGCCAAGGTGGATGGCTACACCTTC.

The J gene is TRBJ1-3, the V gene TRBV7-2, with D perhaps matching TRBD1 (5 bases). Between the trimmed V and J ends, which lost 2 bases and 4 bases, there was a span of 15 bases. Germline V gene lookup returns CDR1 SGHTA and CDR2 FQGNSA. The CDR3 covers 16 residues. For the CDR3, the DNA is TGTGCCAGCAGCTTAAGGCGAGGGGTCCCAGGAAACACCATATATTTT. Its protein is CASSLRRGVPGNTIYF.

This clone has only a few counts. V and J are TRBV28 and TRBJ1-1; D remains ambiguous. This CDR3 is built from 11 residues. Per germline, CDR1 MDHEN and CDR2 SYDVKM. The V end lost 2 bases, the J end lost 10 bases, and 8 bases lay between the germline ends. The CDR3 is CASSLIRAAFF. In DNA form, the CDR3 reads TGTGCCAGCAGTTTAATTAGGGCAGCTTTCTTT.

V and J are TRBV3-1 (or the pseudogene TRBV3-2) and TRBJ1-6; no clear D. Germline CDR1 is LGHDT and CDR2 is YNNKEL (reference sequence). This CDR3 has 15 amino acids. V lost 1 base, J lost 5 bases, and 9 bases lay in between. CDR3 coding DNA: TGTGCCAGCAGCCAAGGGTACGGGCATAATTCACCCCTCCACTTT. This encodes CASSQGYGHNSPLHF.

This clone was counted a single time. The rearrangement uses TRBV7-2 and TRBJ2-3; no definite D call. V gave up 7 bases and J gave up 4 bases, with 15 bases separating them. The CDR3 is made up of 14 amino acids. Germline CDR1 is SGHTA and CDR2 is FQGNSA. The CDR3 protein is CASTLPVDADTQYF. CDR3 nucleotide sequence: TGTGCCAGCACATTACCGGTGGATGCAGATACGCAGTATTTT.

This chain joins TRBV6-2 or TRBV6-3 and TRBJ1-5, with D unclear. CDR3 length equals 14 residues. Germline V gene lookup returns CDR1 MNHEY and CDR2 SVGEGT. V was trimmed by 2 bases and J by 1 base, leaving 6 bases between them. CDR3 residues: CASSYGSSNQPQHF. The CDR3 coding sequence is TGTGCCAGCAGTTACGGCAGCAGCAATCAGCCCCAGCATTTT.

The rearrangement joins TRBV14 to TRBJ1-1; possible D gene TRBD1, 5 bases. The germline V and J ends were trimmed by 1 base and 3 bases, with 15 bases remaining between them. This CDR3 has 16 amino acids. CDR1 and CDR2 (germline): SGHDN, FVKESK. The chain's CDR3 is CASSQGPGTKYTEAFF. The CDR3 DNA is TGTGCCAGCAGCCAAGGGCCCGGGACGAAGTACACTGAAGCTTTCTTT.

A few counts support this clone. V is TRBV7-2 and J is TRBJ2-1; 7 nucleotides line up with TRBD2. The germline gives CDR1 SGHTA, CDR2 FQGNSA. With V trimmed by 4 bases and J by 4 bases, 7 bases remained unmatched. This CDR3 has 15 amino acids. CDR3 sequence (DNA): TGTGCCAGCAGCTCTTCAGCGGGAAGGTACAATGAGCAGTTCTTC. Translation gives CASSSSAGRYNEQFF.

The chain joins TRBV7-3 to TRBJ1-6, with D possibly matching TRBD1 (6 bases). V lost 5 bases and J lost 0, with 17 bases in between. CDR3 size: 18 residues. Looked up from germline, CDR1 is SGHTA and CDR2 is FQGTGA. The CDR3 DNA is TGTGCCAGCAGCCTGACAGGTGTGGCGAGCTCCTATAATTCACCCCTCCACTTT. Translated, it gives CASSLTGVASSYNSPLHF. The full variable domain, in which reference TRBV7-3 and TRBJ1-6 provide the parts outside the CDR3, is GAGVSQTPSNKVTEKGKYVELRCDPISGHTALYWYRQSLGQGPEFLIYFQGTGAADDSGLPNDRFFAVRPEGSVSTLKIQRTERGDSAVYLCASSLTGVASSYNSPLHFGNGTRLTVT.

This rearrangement joins TRBV19 to TRBJ1-3, with D unclear. The V end lost 1 base, the J end lost 0 bases, and 10 bases lay between the germline ends. The germline CDR1 and CDR2 sequences are LNHDA and SQIVND (reference sequence). The CDR3 loop spans 16 amino acids. The CDR3 bases are TGTGCCAGTAGTATAGTTGGACCCATCTCTGGAAACACCATATATTTT. Its translation: CASSIVGPISGNTIYF. The full variable domain, completed using reference TRBV19 and TRBJ1-3, is DGGITQSPKYLFRKEGQNVTLSCEQNLNHDAMYWYRQDPGQGLRLIYYSQIVNDFQKGDIAEGYSVSREKKESFPLTVTSAQKNPTAFYLCASSIVGPISGNTIYFGEGSWLTVV.

J is TRBJ1-3 and V is TRBV9; D not resolved. V shed 0 bases and J shed 0 bases, with 13 bases lying between them. Germline V gives CDR1 SGDLS, CDR2 YYNGEE. This CDR3 has 17 amino acids. Here the CDR3 DNA reads TGTGCCAGCAGCGTAGGGCTGACACCCAGCTCTGGAAACACCATATATTTT. It yields the protein CASSVGLTPSSGNTIYF.

The V and J genes are TRBV7-6 and TRBJ1-1; D possibly corresponds to TRBD1 (5 bases). The germline V gene has CDR1 SGHVS and CDR2 FNYEAQ. The CDR3 is made up of 13 amino acids. Trimming took off 0 bases at V and 4 bases at J, with 6 bases between the two ends. CDR3 region: CASSLARGTEAFF. In nucleotides, the CDR3 is TGTGCCAGCAGCTTAGCGAGGGGCACTGAAGCTTTCTTT.

The chain couples TRBV28 to TRBJ2-7; D might be TRBD2 (6 bases). V lost 3 bases to trimming and J lost 2 bases, with 14 bases between them. CDR1 is MDHEN and CDR2 is SYDVKM in the germline V gene. This CDR3 is 15 amino acids long. CDR3 DNA sequence: TGTGCCAGCAGTTTTGGGCCTAGCGCTACCTACGAGCAGTACTTC. As protein: CASSFGPSATYEQYF.

Note on this clone: Mismatch with germline at one junction end may stem from a read error. V gene TRBV7-7 combines with J gene TRBJ2-1; 10 bases map to TRBD2. Germline CDR1 SSHAT, CDR2 FNYEAQ (reference sequence). This CDR3 comprises 15 residues. CDR3 nucleotides: TGTGCTAGCAGCTCGTTAGCGGGGGGAATCAATGAGCAGTTCTTC. This sequence encodes CASSSLAGGINEQFF.

This chain joins TRBV4-3 and TRBJ2-2; D is unclear. The CDR3 spans 14 residues. Trimming removed 0 bases at V and 7 bases at J, with 9 bases between. The germline gives CDR1 LGHNA, CDR2 YSLEER. The CDR3 region is CASSQDPAGGELFF. In DNA, the CDR3 is TGCGCCAGCAGCCAAGATCCAGCCGGCGGGGAGCTGTTTTTT.

V gene TRBV24-1 combines with J gene TRBJ1-5, with TRBD1 as a possible D gene (6 bases). The V end lost 3 bases, the J end lost 11 bases, and 13 bases lay between the germline ends. Germline CDR1 reads KGHDR; CDR2 reads SFDVKD. The CDR3 length is 13 residues. For the CDR3, the DNA is TGTGCCACCAGTGATAGGGGGGGGTCCACCCAGCATTTT. Translating it yields CATSDRGGSTQHF.

The chain combines TRBV5-1 with TRBJ1-2; D is ambiguous. This CDR3 has 13 residues. CDR1 is SGHRS and CDR2 is YFSETQ in the germline V gene. V lost 0 bases, J lost 6 bases, and 9 bases lay in between. The CDR3, as DNA: TGCGCCAGCAGCTTGGCCCCGGGGAATGGCTACACCTTC. Translation: CASSLAPGNGYTF.

The rearrangement links TRBV29-1 to TRBJ1-2; D is perhaps TRBD1 (6 bases). Germline lookup yields CDR1 SQVTM and CDR2 ANQGSEA. The CDR3 loop spans 14 amino acids. The V gene lost 6 bases and the J gene lost 1 base, with 15 bases spanning the gap. CDR3 loop: CSVGGVQGNYGYTF. The CDR3 DNA reads TGCAGCGTGGGAGGGGTACAGGGTAACTATGGCTACACCTTC.

The chain couples TRBV11-2 to TRBJ1-5, with D tentatively TRBD1 (5 bases). Looked up from germline, CDR1 is SGHAT and CDR2 is FQNNGV. The CDR3 is made up of 14 amino acids. V lost 1 base to trimming and J lost 11 bases, with 15 bases between them. The CDR3 here is CASSLAGQPGAQHF. The CDR3 region has the DNA TGTGCCAGCAGCTTAGCGGGGCAGCCCGGAGCCCAGCATTTT.

This chain links TRBV7-2 with TRBJ2-5; 14 bases match TRBD2. Losses at the gene ends were 5 bases for V and 7 bases for J; bases not matched to a gene: 6. Germline V gene data show CDR1 as SGHTA and CDR2 as FQGNSA. There are 15 residues in the CDR3. CDR3 sequence: CASSRLGLAGGTQYF. CDR3 sequence (DNA): TGTGCCAGCAGCCGCCTTGGACTAGCGGGGGGGACCCAGTACTTC.

This clone was seen just once. This chain uses TRBV24-1 with TRBJ1-2, with 8 bases matching TRBD1. The CDR3 has 15 amino acids. The trim removed 3 bases at V and 1 base at J, leaving 3 bases unmatched. CDR1 and CDR2 (germline): KGHDR, SFDVKD. The chain's CDR3 is CATSDDRGHNYGYTF. Written as DNA, the CDR3 is TGTGCCACCAGTGATGACAGGGGTCATAACTATGGCTACACCTTC.

The rearrangement uses TRBV11-3 and TRBJ1-1; TRBD1 matches 7 bases. Germline V lookup: CDR1 SGHNT, CDR2 YENEEA. This CDR3 contains 15 residues. J gave up 0 bases and V 4 bases, and 5 bases lay outside the gene matches. CDR3 protein: CASSSSGQMNTEAFF. CDR3 DNA: TGTGCCAGCAGCTCCTCGGGACAGATGAACACTGAAGCTTTCTTT. Full variable domain (outside the CDR3, taken from reference TRBV11-3 and TRBJ1-1): EAGVVQSPRYKIIEKKQPVAFWCNPISGHNTLYWYLQNLGQGPELLIRYENEEAVDDSQLPKDRFSAERLKGVDSTLKIQPAELGDSAVYLCASSSSGQMNTEAFFGQGTRLTVV.

The J gene is TRBJ1-1, the V gene TRBV3-1 (or the pseudogene TRBV3-2); D remains unclear. Looked up from germline, CDR1 is LGHDT and CDR2 is YNNKEL (reference sequence). V lost 1 base and J 0 bases, leaving 6 bases between the germline ends. This CDR3 is 14 amino acids long. The CDR3 protein is CASSQVGVNTEAFF. The DNA of the CDR3 is TGTGCCAGCAGCCAAGTTGGGGTGAACACTGAAGCTTTCTTT.